The rows below give T cell receptor beta chains drawn from one sample of a study of low-dose radiotherapy and immunotherapy resistance in tumors. MiXCR, run by TCRdb on the reads, gives a single entry per CDR3 protein. The sample includes about 60,000 distinct CDR3 sequences, roughly a quarter of them seen just once. The sequencing here drew on PBMCs, taken before treatment. All receptors derive from a male donor with prostate cancer. CDR3s include the opening cysteine and the closing phenylalanine or tryptophan. D genes are given only for firm matches. Expanded clones get a size class; other rows say once, few or many, or leave the size out.

d_gene | j_gene | abundance | v_gene | CDR3aa | CDR3nt
. | TRBJ2-7 | many | TRBV6-2/TRBV6-3 | CASSETDSHYEQYF | TGTGCCAGCAGTGAAACGGACAGTCACTACGAGCAGTACTTC
TRBD2 | TRBJ2-1 | . | TRBV6-2/TRBV6-3 | CASSAASGVYNEQFF | TGTGCCAGCAGCGCGGCTAGCGGGGTATACAATGAGCAGTTCTTC
TRBD1 | TRBJ2-2 | many | TRBV29-1 | CSVTGGATGELFF | TGCAGCGTTACAGGGGGCGCGACGGGGGAGCTGTTTTTT
. | TRBJ2-3 | . | TRBV7-2 | CASSLDRRTDTQYF | TGTGCCAGCAGCTTAGATAGGCGTACAGATACGCAGTATTTT
. | TRBJ2-2 | once | TRBV19 | CASSIIGQTGELFF | TGTGCCAGTAGTATAATAGGACAGACCGGGGAGCTGTTTTTT
. | TRBJ2-4 | . | TRBV20-1 | CSARDQDAKNIQYF | TGCAGTGCTAGAGATCAGGACGCCAAAAACATTCAGTACTTC
TRBD1 | TRBJ2-1 | . | TRBV11-2 | CASSHTGGFYPEQFF | TGTGCCAGCAGCCACACAGGGGGATTCTACCCTGAGCAGTTCTTC
TRBD1 | TRBJ2-5 | . | TRBV11-2 | CASSPGQSQETQYF | TGTGCCAGCAGCCCGGGACAGAGTCAAGAGACCCAGTACTTC
TRBD1 | TRBJ2-2 | many | TRBV2 | CASRRAGGTRPGELFF | TGTGCCAGCAGGAGGGCAGGGGGAACCCGGCCCGGGGAGCTGTTTTTT
. | TRBJ1-1 | . | TRBV5-6 | CASSIYLCSVAGTGNTEAFF | .